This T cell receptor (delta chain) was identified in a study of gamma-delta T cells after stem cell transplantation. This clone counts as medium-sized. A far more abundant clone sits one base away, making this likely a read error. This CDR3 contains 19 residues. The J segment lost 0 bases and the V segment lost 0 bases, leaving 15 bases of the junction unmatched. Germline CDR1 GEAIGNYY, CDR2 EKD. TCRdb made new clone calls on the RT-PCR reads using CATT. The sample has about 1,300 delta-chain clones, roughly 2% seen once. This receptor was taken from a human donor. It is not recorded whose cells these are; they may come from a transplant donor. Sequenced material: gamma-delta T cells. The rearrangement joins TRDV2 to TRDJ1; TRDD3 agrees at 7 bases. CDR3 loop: CACDTVSPGDREDTDKLIF. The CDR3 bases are TGTGCCTGTGACACCGTTAGCCCGGGGGATCGGGAGGACACCGATAAACTCATCTTT.